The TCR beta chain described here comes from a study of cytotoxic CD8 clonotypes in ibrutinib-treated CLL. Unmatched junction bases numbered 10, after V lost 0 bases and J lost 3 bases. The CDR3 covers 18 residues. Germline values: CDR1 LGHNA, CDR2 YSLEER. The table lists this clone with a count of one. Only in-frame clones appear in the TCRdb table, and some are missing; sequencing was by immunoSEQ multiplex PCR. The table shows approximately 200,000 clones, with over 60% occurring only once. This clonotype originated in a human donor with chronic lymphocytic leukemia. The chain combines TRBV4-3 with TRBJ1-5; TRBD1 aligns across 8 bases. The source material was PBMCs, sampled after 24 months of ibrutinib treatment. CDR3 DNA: TGCGCCAGCAGCCAAGATCCGCCCGGGACAGGCCACAATCAGCCCCAGCATTTT. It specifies CASSQDPPGTGHNQPQHF.